The 16 T cell receptor beta chains reported below all come from one sample, sequenced in a study of T-cell memory formation after mild COVID-19. TCRdb re-called the 5' RACE reads with MiXCR, one entry per CDR3 protein. The sample shows 560,000 or so distinct CDR3 sequences, approximately 15% of them seen only once. The sample consisted of PBMCs or a T cell subset sorted from them (not recorded which). The source of these receptors is an adult woman who had mild COVID-19 (a few samples of this study predate the infection). Cell type and time point are not known.

This clonotype was seen a handful of times. The rearrangement joins TRBV25-1 to TRBJ1-1; D gene unclear. Trimming took off 3 bases at V and 3 bases at J, with 8 bases between the two ends. Germline V gives CDR1 MGHDK, CDR2 SYGVNS. The length of the CDR3 is 13 residues. CDR3 residues: CASSEVYDTEAFF. CDR3 nucleotide sequence: TGTGCCAGCAGTGAGGTTTACGACACTGAAGCTTTCTTT.

The CDR3 DNA reads TGTGCCAGCAGTTCCCCCCGAGGACAGGGGACGGATGAGCAGTTCTTC. The encoded protein is CASSSPRGQGTDEQFF. The genes are TRBV12-3 or TRBV12-4 and TRBJ2-1; 9 nucleotides line up with TRBD1. The CDR3 consists of 16 residues. Trimming cost V 4 bases and J 8 bases; bases outside gene matches: 12.

The chain couples TRBV28 to TRBJ2-5, with 8 bases that match TRBD2. J lost 3 bases, V lost 7 bases, and 4 bases had no gene match. Germline lookup yields CDR1 MDHEN and CDR2 SYDVKM. The CDR3 has 13 amino acids. The CDR3 here is CASTPGGEETQYF. The CDR3 nucleotides are TGTGCCAGCACCCCCGGGGGGGAAGAGACCCAGTACTTC.

This clonotype was found many times. CDR3 protein: CASSQGVQGRAFF. The CDR3 nucleotides are TGCGCCAGCAGCCAGGGGGTACAGGGTCGGGCTTTCTTT. The chain carries TRBV4-1 and TRBJ1-1; a weak D match, TRBD1 (6 bases). The CDR3 totals 13 residues. V lost 3 bases, J lost 11 bases, and 16 bases lay in between. CDR1 is MGHRA and CDR2 is YSYEKL in the germline V gene.

This rearrangement joins TRBV28 to TRBJ2-7, with no clear D. The V end lost 7 bases, the J end lost 3 bases, and 10 bases lay between the germline ends. Germline V gene data show CDR1 as MDHEN and CDR2 as SYDVKM. The CDR3 consists of 12 residues. The CDR3 sequence: CASTRWGYEQYF. The CDR3, as DNA: TGTGCCAGCACTCGTTGGGGCTACGAGCAGTACTTC.

This clonotype has just a few counts. The V gene is TRBV5-6, the J gene TRBJ1-1; TRBD1 matches at 9 bases. CDR3 size: 18 residues. V was clipped by 3 bases and J by 5 bases; unmatched bases: 17. Germline CDR1 reads SGHDT; CDR2 reads YYEEEE. CDR3: CASSSLASIYRGQTEAFF. The CDR3 nucleotides are TGTGCCAGCAGCTCTCTGGCGTCTATATACAGGGGGCAAACTGAAGCTTTCTTT.

The rearrangement links TRBV7-2 to TRBJ2-1, with 7 bases fitting TRBD2. CDR1 is SGHTA, CDR2 FQGNSA, per germline. V lost 5 bases, J lost 8 bases, and 9 bases stayed unmatched. The length of the CDR3 is 14 residues. The CDR3, as DNA: TGTGCCAGCAGCGTCCTACGCGGGAGCGATGAGCAGTTCTTC. Encoded protein: CASSVLRGSDEQFF.

The chain uses TRBV6-6 and TRBJ1-2; D not certain. The CDR3 contains 11 residues. CDR1 is MNHNY and CDR2 is SVGAGI in the germline V gene (reference sequence). V was clipped by 3 bases and J by 8 bases, with 7 bases between them. The CDR3 DNA is TGTGCCAGCAGTTATTATGAGGGCTACACCTTC. It translates to CASSYYEGYTF.

The rearrangement joins TRBV9 to TRBJ2-1; 9 bases map to TRBD2. This CDR3 has 15 amino acids. Germline V CDR1 and CDR2: SGDLS, YYNGEE. The trim removed 4 bases at V and 5 bases at J, leaving 7 bases unmatched. In nucleotides, the CDR3 is TGTGCCAGCAGCCCCCTGAGCGGGAGGAACAATGAGCAGTTCTTC. Encoded protein: CASSPLSGRNNEQFF.

The J gene is TRBJ2-3, the V gene TRBV20-1, with TRBD2 identical over 9 bases. V shed 5 bases and J 8 bases; nucleotides not matched to a gene: 14. CDR1 is DFQATT and CDR2 is SNEGSKA in the germline V gene (reference sequence). This CDR3 is 15 amino acids long. The CDR3 DNA reads TGCAGTGCTTTGATCGGGACTAGCCTGATTGCTACGCAGTATTTT. Residues: CSALIGTSLIATQYF.

This clonotype was counted between two and nine times. The chain links TRBV6-2 or TRBV6-3 to TRBJ2-7, with 9 bases that match TRBD2. The germline V gene encodes CDR1 MNHEY and CDR2 SVGEGT. This CDR3 has 15 amino acids. The junction had 8 bases not matched to a gene; V was cut back by 5 bases and J by 3 bases. CDR3 DNA sequence: TGTGCCAGCAGTAGTATAGCGGGAGCAGGCTACGAGCAGTACTTC. Protein sequence: CASSSIAGAGYEQYF.

The chain combines TRBV20-1 with TRBJ2-2; D is unclear. Trimming stripped 5 bases from V and 6 bases from J, with 10 bases between. CDR3 length equals 12 residues. CDR1 is DFQATT, CDR2 SNEGSKA, per germline (reference sequence). The CDR3 DNA reads as TGCAGTGCTCCATACATCGCCGGGGAGCTGTTTTTT. It codes for CSAPYIAGELFF.

This clonotype has at least ten counts. V usage is TRBV24-1 and J usage is TRBJ1-2; no definite D call. V dropped 4 bases and J dropped 4 bases, with 12 bases sitting between them. The CDR3 consists of 14 residues. The germline V gene encodes CDR1 KGHDR and CDR2 SFDVKD. The CDR3 DNA reads TGTGCCACCAGTGACCGCTGGACGACCTATGGCTACACCTTC. It translates to CATSDRWTTYGYTF.

This chain uses TRBV5-1 with TRBJ1-1, with D maybe TRBD1 (5 bases). V lost 4 bases and J 0 bases, leaving 10 bases between the germline ends. Germline CDR1 is SGHRS and CDR2 is YFSETQ. This CDR3 spans 14 amino acids. CDR3 sequence reads: CASSTGQMNTEAFF. In DNA form, the CDR3 reads TGCGCCAGCAGCACCGGACAAATGAACACTGAAGCTTTCTTT.

V and J are TRBV20-1 and TRBJ2-3; D unclear. There are 15 residues in the CDR3. V was clipped by 6 bases and J by 4 bases, with 20 bases between them. Germline V gene data show CDR1 as DFQATT and CDR2 as SNEGSKA (reference sequence). CDR3 protein: CSATEPSKGSDTQYF. The CDR3 nucleotides are TGCAGTGCCACCGAACCCAGCAAAGGGTCAGATACGCAGTATTTT.

J is TRBJ2-6 and V is TRBV6-1, with D possibly matching TRBD2 (6 bases). CDR1 is MNHNS, CDR2 SASEGT, per germline. Between the trimmed V and J ends, which lost 1 base and 4 bases, there was a span of 14 bases. This CDR3 contains 17 residues. The CDR3 here is CASSEEEGSGGANVLTF. The CDR3 nucleotides are TGTGCCAGCAGTGAAGAGGAGGGATCGGGAGGGGCCAACGTCCTGACTTTC.